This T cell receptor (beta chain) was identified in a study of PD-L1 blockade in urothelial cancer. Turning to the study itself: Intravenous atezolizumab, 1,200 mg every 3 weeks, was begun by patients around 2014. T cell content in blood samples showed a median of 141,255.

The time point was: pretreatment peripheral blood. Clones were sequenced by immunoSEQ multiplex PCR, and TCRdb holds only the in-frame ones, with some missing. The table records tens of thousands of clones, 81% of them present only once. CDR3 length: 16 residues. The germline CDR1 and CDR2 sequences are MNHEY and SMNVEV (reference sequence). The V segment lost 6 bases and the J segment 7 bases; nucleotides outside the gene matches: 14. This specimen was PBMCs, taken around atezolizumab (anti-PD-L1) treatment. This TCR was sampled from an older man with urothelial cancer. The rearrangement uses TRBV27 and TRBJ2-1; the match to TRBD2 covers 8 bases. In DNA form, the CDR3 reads TGTGCCAGCAGGGGGTTGGCGGGAGGACATATGAATGAGCAGTTCTTC. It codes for CASRGLAGGHMNEQFF.